The 20 T cell receptor beta chains reported below all come from one sample, sequenced in a study of blood T cell repertoires in COVID-19. Profiling relied on immunoSEQ multiplex PCR, and the TCRdb table lists in-frame clones only, not all of them. The sample includes some 130,000 clones, 70% to 85% of them seen just once. Sequences were obtained from peripheral blood. These receptors came from a man aged 60 to 69 who had recovered from COVID-19.

The CDR3: CASSLMTSGTDTQYF. The CDR3 DNA is TGTGCCAGCAGCTTAATGACTAGCGGCACAGATACGCAGTATTTT. The genes are TRBV7-3 and TRBJ2-3; 8 bases agree with TRBD2. CDR1 is SGHTA, CDR2 FQGTGA, per germline. The length of the CDR3 is 15 residues. V dropped 1 base and J dropped 1; count of bases not matched to a gene: 1.

This clone was detected only a few times. The V gene is TRBV12-3 or TRBV12-4, the J gene TRBJ1-1, with no clear D. This CDR3 has 12 residues. V was pared by 7 bases and J by 10 bases, with 16 bases between. The CDR3 region has the DNA TGTGCCAGCAACCCTGCGGCTGGCGTAGCTTTCTTT. Its protein product is CASNPAAGVAFF.

This chain joins TRBV11-2 and TRBJ2-3; no reliable D call. There are 14 residues in the CDR3. Germline CDR1 is SGHAT and CDR2 is FQNNGV. Between the trimmed V and J ends, which lost 4 bases and 1 base, there was a span of 9 bases. The CDR3 nucleotides are TGTGCCAGCAGCTCCCCGCCAGGCACAGATACGCAGTATTTT. This gives the protein CASSSPPGTDTQYF. Full variable domain (missing parts from reference TRBV11-2 and TRBJ2-3): EAGVAQSPRYKIIEKRQSVAFWCNPISGHATLYWYQQILGQGPKLLIQFQNNGVVDDSQLPKDRFSAERLKGVDSTLKIQPAKLEDSAVYLCASSSPPGTDTQYFGPGTRLTVL.

This CDR3 is CASSAPTGGRYGYTF. CDR3 DNA sequence: TGTGCCAGCAGTGCTCCGACAGGGGGCAGATATGGCTACACCTTC. The gene calls are TRBV28 and TRBJ1-2, with 10 bases that match TRBD1. This CDR3 has 15 residues. V was pared by 5 bases and J by 5 bases, with 8 bases of the junction left unmatched. Germline CDR1 MDHEN, CDR2 SYDVKM.

The V gene is TRBV5-6, the J gene TRBJ1-5; D remains unclear. V was shortened by 5 bases and J by 4 bases, with 10 bases between the two germline ends. CDR3 length: 13 residues. Germline-derived CDR1 and CDR2 are SGHDT and YYEEEE. In nucleotides, the CDR3 is TGTGCCAGCAGTTCGGGTGGGAATCAGCCCCAGCATTTT. As protein: CASSSGGNQPQHF.

V usage is TRBV23-1 and J usage is TRBJ2-3; a possible D gene is TRBD1 (5 bases). Being an ORF, TRBV23-1 has a function that is uncertain. The CDR3 is 15 amino acids. V dropped 3 bases and J dropped 0 bases, with 10 bases sitting between them. The DNA for the CDR3 is TGCGCCAGCAGTCACCCCCAGGGAAGCACAGATACGCAGTATTTT. This sequence encodes CASSHPQGSTDTQYF.

Many counts were recorded for this clone. In DNA, the CDR3 is TGTGCCAGCAGCCAAGTTAGTCTGCTAGCGGGAGGTACCGGGGAGCTGTTTTTT. Amino acid sequence: CASSQVSLLAGGTGELFF. The V and J genes are TRBV3-1 (or the pseudogene TRBV3-2) and TRBJ2-2; 11 bases fit TRBD2. The junction had 9 bases not matched to a gene; V was cut back by 1 base and J by 5 bases. From germline, CDR1 is LGHDT and CDR2 YNNKEL (reference sequence). This CDR3 region has 18 residues.

The CDR3 DNA follows: TGCAGCGGGGCGGGTTTCATGAACACTGAAGCTTTCTTT. This translates into CSGAGFMNTEAFF. V usage is TRBV29-1 and J usage is TRBJ1-1; D is undetermined. CDR3 length: 13 residues. V was shortened by 7 bases and J by 0 bases, with 12 bases between the two germline ends. Germline CDR1 reads SQVTM; CDR2 reads ANQGSEA.

The V gene is TRBV13, the J gene TRBJ1-4; tentatively, D is TRBD1 (5 bases). In germline, CDR1 is PRHDT, CDR2 FYEKMQ (reference sequence). The CDR3 spans 15 residues. Deletions cut 2 bases from V and 5 bases from J, with 12 bases between. The CDR3 region is CASSLKDIRNEKLFF. The CDR3 nucleotides are TGTGCCAGCAGCTTAAAGGACATAAGGAATGAAAAACTGTTTTTT.

The chain carries TRBV6-5 and TRBJ2-1, with 8 positions matching TRBD2. The J segment lost 3 bases and the V segment lost 2 bases, leaving 6 bases of the junction unmatched. Per germline, CDR1 MNHEY and CDR2 SVGAGI. This CDR3 contains 16 residues. The CDR3 bases are TGTGCCAGCAGTTACCCGAGCGGGAGAGGCTACAATGAGCAGTTCTTC. Translated: CASSYPSGRGYNEQFF.

The chain uses TRBV6-6 and TRBJ2-3; TRBD2 aligns across 8 bases. The CDR3 is made up of 15 amino acids. V shed 2 bases, J shed 12 bases, and the junction held 13 bases outside the gene matches. Germline lookup yields CDR1 MNHNY and CDR2 SVGAGI (reference sequence). CDR3 sequence: CASSYRAEGAGVQYF. The CDR3 DNA sequence: TGTGCCAGCAGTTACCGCGCGGAGGGAGCGGGAGTCCAGTATTTT.

The chain joins TRBV28 to TRBJ1-4; TRBD1 agrees at 11 bases. The CDR3 covers 15 residues. J was trimmed by 7 bases and V by 5 bases; bases with no gene match: 6. CDR1 MDHEN and CDR2 SYDVKM come from the germline V gene. The CDR3 spells CASSPPGQGGEKLFF. The CDR3, as DNA: TGTGCCAGCAGTCCGCCGGGACAGGGGGGTGAAAAACTGTTTTTT.

The chain employs TRBV11-2 and TRBJ1-5; tentatively, D is TRBD1 (5 bases). Deletions cut 4 bases from V and 7 bases from J, with 17 bases between. Germline CDR1 reads SGHAT; CDR2 reads FQNNGV. This CDR3 has 15 amino acids. The CDR3 sequence is CASSSGGGAYQPQHF. The CDR3 DNA reads as TGTGCCAGCAGCTCCGGAGGCGGGGCATACCAGCCCCAGCATTTT. The variable domain in full, with the rest retrieved from reference TRBV11-2 and TRBJ1-5, is EAGVAQSPRYKIIEKRQSVAFWCNPISGHATLYWYQQILGQGPKLLIQFQNNGVVDDSQLPKDRFSAERLKGVDSTLKIQPAKLEDSAVYLCASSSGGGAYQPQHFGDGTRLSIL.

This clone was seen only a few times. The rearrangement links TRBV28 to TRBJ2-1; D gene ambiguous. V lost 5 bases to trimming and J lost 4 bases, with 6 bases between them. The germline V gene has CDR1 MDHEN and CDR2 SYDVKM. CDR3 length: 12 residues. In DNA form, the CDR3 reads TGTGCCAGCAGTCTAAATTACAATGAGCAGTTCTTC. Protein product: CASSLNYNEQFF.

The rearrangement joins TRBV5-6 to TRBJ1-5; no firm D call. The CDR3 length is 14 residues. Germline-derived CDR1 and CDR2 are SGHDT and YYEEEE. With 0 bases removed from V and 4 bases from J, the gap between germline ends came to 8 bases. The chain's CDR3 is CASSLGQSNQPQHF. Here the CDR3 DNA reads TGTGCCAGCAGCTTGGGGCAGTCGAATCAGCCCCAGCATTTT.

This chain connects TRBV11-2 to TRBJ2-7, with a possible D match to TRBD2 (5 bases). The CDR3 runs to 17 residues. V lost 0 bases, J lost 6 bases, and 21 bases lay in between. Germline V gene data show CDR1 as SGHAT and CDR2 as FQNNGV. CDR3 region: CASSLDPPSGEVCEQYF. The CDR3 DNA reads TGTGCCAGCAGCTTAGATCCTCCAAGCGGAGAGGTCTGCGAGCAGTACTTC.

This chain joins TRBV29-1 and TRBJ1-1; a possible D gene is TRBD1 (5 bases). Germline V gene data show CDR1 as SQVTM and CDR2 as ANQGSEA. The germline V and J ends were trimmed by 6 bases and 4 bases, with 15 bases remaining between them. The CDR3 is 13 amino acids. The CDR3 nucleotides read TGCAGCGTCCGAGTGGGGGGGGGCACTGAAGCTTTCTTT. This encodes CSVRVGGGTEAFF. The variable domain in full, with the rest retrieved from reference TRBV29-1 and TRBJ1-1, is SAVISQKPSRDICQRGTSLTIQCQVDSQVTMMFWYRQQPGQSLTLIATANQGSEATYESGFVIDKFPISRPNLTFSTLTVSNMSPEDSSIYLCSVRVGGGTEAFFGQGTRLTVV.

This clone was seen just once. The CDR3 sequence is CASSTETSGGSYEQYF. The DNA of the CDR3 is TGTGCCAGTAGTACCGAAACTAGCGGGGGTTCCTACGAGCAGTACTTC. The V gene is TRBV19, the J gene TRBJ2-7; 11 nucleotides match TRBD2. Germline trimming cut 4 bases from V and 1 base from J; bases unmatched to any gene: 6. Germline CDR1 reads LNHDA; CDR2 reads SQIVND (reference sequence). This CDR3 spans 16 amino acids.

The chain employs TRBV4-3 and TRBJ1-1, with 10 bases matching TRBD1. This CDR3 spans 15 amino acids. The ends lost 1 base at V and 3 bases at J; junction bases unmatched: 2. Per the germline V gene, CDR1 is LGHNA and CDR2 is YSLEER. CDR3 in DNA: TGCGCCAGCAGCCAAGTTGGGACAGGGGACACTGAAGCTTTCTTT. Amino acid sequence: CASSQVGTGDTEAFF.

This clone has a single count. The chain recombines TRBV6-2 or TRBV6-3 with TRBJ1-1, with D hard to call. V lost 0 bases, J lost 10 bases, and 15 bases lay in between. The length of the CDR3 is 14 residues. Germline lookup yields CDR1 MNHEY and CDR2 SVGEGT. In DNA form, the CDR3 reads TGTGCCAGCAGTTACTCAACGGCGGGGTGGGGAGCTTTCTTT. It translates to CASSYSTAGWGAFF.